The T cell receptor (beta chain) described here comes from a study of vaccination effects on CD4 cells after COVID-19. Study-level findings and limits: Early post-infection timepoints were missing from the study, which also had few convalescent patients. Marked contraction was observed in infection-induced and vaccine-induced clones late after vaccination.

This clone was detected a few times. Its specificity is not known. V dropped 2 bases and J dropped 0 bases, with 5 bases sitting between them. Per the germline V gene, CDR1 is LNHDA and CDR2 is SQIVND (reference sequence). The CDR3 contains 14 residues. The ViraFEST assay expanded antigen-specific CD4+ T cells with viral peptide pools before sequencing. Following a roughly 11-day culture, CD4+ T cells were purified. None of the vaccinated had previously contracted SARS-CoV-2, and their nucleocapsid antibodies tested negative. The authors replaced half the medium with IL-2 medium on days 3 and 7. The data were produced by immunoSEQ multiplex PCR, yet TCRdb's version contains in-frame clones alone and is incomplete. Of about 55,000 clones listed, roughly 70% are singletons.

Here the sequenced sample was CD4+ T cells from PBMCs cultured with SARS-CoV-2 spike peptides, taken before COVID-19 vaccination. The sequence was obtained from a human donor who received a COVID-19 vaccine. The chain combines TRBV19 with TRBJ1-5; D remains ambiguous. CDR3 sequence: CASSIKVSNQPQHF. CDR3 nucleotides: TGTGCCAGTAGTATAAAAGTTAGCAATCAGCCCCAGCATTTT.